A single sample is the source of the 11 T cell receptor beta chains below, sequenced in a study of blood T cells in healthy people across ages. A second PCR, run for roughly 7 to 12 cycles, used a sample-barcoded 5' primer plus a J-beta primer mix. In TCRdb, the 5' RACE reads were re-called with MiXCR into one record per CDR3 protein. The sample lists fewer than 2,000,000 distinct CDR3 sequences, roughly 43% occurring once. Sequenced material: blood. These receptor sequences come from a human donor in good health.

This clonotype was found a few times. V is TRBV20-1 and J is TRBJ1-2, with D possibly being TRBD1 (5 bases). CDR3 length equals 16 residues. Germline CDR1 reads DFQATT; CDR2 reads SNEGSKA (reference sequence). V lost 2 bases and J 5 bases, leaving 21 bases between the germline ends. The CDR3 loop reads CSARLSGTPRAYGYTF. DNA of the CDR3: TGCAGTGCTAGACTAAGCGGGACGCCTAGAGCATATGGCTACACCTTC.

In this sample, this clonotype turned up a few times. The chain couples TRBV20-1 to TRBJ2-1; 7 nucleotides line up with TRBD2. CDR3 length equals 13 residues. Losses at the gene ends were 7 bases for V and 2 bases for J; bases not matched to a gene: 5. The germline V gene encodes CDR1 DFQATT and CDR2 SNEGSKA (reference sequence). CDR3 bases: TGCAGTGTCGCGGGAGCGGCCTACAATGAGCAGTTCTTC. Translation gives CSVAGAAYNEQFF.

The V and J genes are TRBV24-1 and TRBJ1-4, with a weak D call TRBD1 (5 bases). Trimming took off 3 bases at V and 0 bases at J, with 10 bases between the two ends. The CDR3 contains 16 residues. Germline lookup yields CDR1 KGHDR and CDR2 SFDVKD. CDR3 nucleotides: TGTGCCACCAGTGATGCCGGGGCAGCAACTAATGAAAAACTGTTTTTT. The encoded protein is CATSDAGAATNEKLFF.

V gene TRBV27 combines with J gene TRBJ2-1; D is undetermined. Germline loops: CDR1 MNHEY, CDR2 SMNVEV (reference sequence). CDR3 length: 13 amino acids. V gave up 10 bases and J gave up 9 bases, with 19 bases separating them. The CDR3 is CATGYLGSGEQFF. CDR3 DNA: TGTGCCACCGGGTATCTGGGGTCAGGTGAGCAGTTCTTC.

The chain combines TRBV5-6 with TRBJ2-1; D uncertain. Looked up from germline, CDR1 is SGHDT and CDR2 is YYEEEE. V shed 1 base and J shed 0 bases, with 11 bases lying between them. This CDR3 spans 16 amino acids. The CDR3 coding sequence is TGTGCCAGCAGCTTGTTTGTTAGTGGCTCCTACAATGAGCAGTTCTTC. Its translation: CASSLFVSGSYNEQFF.

The gene calls are TRBV7-9 and TRBJ2-4; D uncertain. The J call is doubtful: the DNA matches TRBJ2-7 better. The germline V gene has CDR1 SEHNR and CDR2 FQNEAQ (reference sequence). The CDR3 has 14 residues. The CDR3 sequence is CASSLQLVSYEQYF. The DNA of the CDR3 is TGTGCCAGCAGCTTACAGCTAGTAAGTTACGAGCAGTACTTC.

This rearrangement joins TRBV5-6 to TRBJ1-2, with a weak D call TRBD1 (5 bases). This CDR3 is 16 amino acids long. CDR1 and CDR2 (germline): SGHDT, YYEEEE. The V end lost 4 bases, the J end lost 3 bases, and 19 bases lay between the germline ends. CDR3 amino acids: CASSLGTHHLDYGYTF. Written as DNA, the CDR3 is TGTGCCAGCAGCCTAGGGACCCATCATCTCGACTATGGCTACACCTTC.

This clonotype turned up a few times. The chain uses TRBV3-1 and TRBJ2-5, with unresolved D. This CDR3 is 14 amino acids long. Deletions cut 3 bases from V and 2 bases from J, with 10 bases between. The germline V gene encodes CDR1 LGHDT and CDR2 YNNKEL (reference sequence). CDR3 nucleotide sequence: TGTGCCAGCAGCCACAGGTTCCGTCAAGAGACCCAGTACTTC. The encoded protein is CASSHRFRQETQYF.

The genes are TRBV7-2 and TRBJ2-7; possibly TRBD2 for D (5 bases). This CDR3 is 15 amino acids long. The V end lost 8 bases, the J end lost 2 bases, and 19 bases lay between the germline ends. Per the germline V gene, CDR1 is SGHTA and CDR2 is FQGNSA. CDR3 DNA: TGTGCCAGCTCAATGAGACTGTCGGGGACCTACGAGCAGTACTTC. Translating it yields CASSMRLSGTYEQYF.

The chain carries TRBV20-1 and TRBJ2-1; the D gene is possibly TRBD1 (6 bases). V was cut by 5 bases and J by 0 bases, with 23 bases left in between. Germline V gene data show CDR1 as DFQATT and CDR2 as SNEGSKA (reference sequence). The CDR3 has 18 residues. In nucleotides, the CDR3 is TGCAGTGCTGGGGACACCTGGATGACCGGAAACTCCTACAATGAGCAGTTCTTC. The encoded protein is CSAGDTWMTGNSYNEQFF.

In DNA, the CDR3 is TGTGCCAGCAGTGACGGGACAGCCGGGAATGAGAAGTACTTC. It encodes CASSDGTAGNEKYF. The chain recombines TRBV6-4 with TRBJ2-5; 7 bases line up with TRBD1. The V and J ends lost 2 bases and 12 bases, in that order; junction bases with no gene match: 12. The CDR3 extends over 14 amino acids. Germline assignment: CDR1 MRHNA and CDR2 SNTAGT.